This note documents a single T cell receptor beta chain sequence. Its antigen is as yet unknown. TCRdb's copy holds only in-frame clones and misses some; the assay was immunoSEQ multiplex PCR. This sample carries around 100,000 clones, 91% of them seen once, and the ten largest clones take roughly 0.2%. These data belong to a study of graft-versus-host responses after intestinal transplantation. The wider study: Among the recipients, transplants were multivisceral, liver-intestinal, or isolated intestinal. Recipients uniformly received anti-thymocyte globulin induction, followed by tacrolimus and steroids for approximately 3 years.

The CDR3 covers 15 residues. The clonotype was recovered from a human donor who was the organ donor for an intestinal transplant. The sample in question was unstimulated CD4+ T cells sorted from spleen or lymph node cells, obtained before transplant. This chain joins TRBV21-1 and TRBJ2-7; TRBD1 was called by the table and not checked on the DNA. TRBV21-1 is shown as a pseudogene. Written as DNA, the CDR3 is TGTGCCAAGGGACAGGATCCTGATAGCTCCTACGAGCAGTACTTC. This translates into CAKGQDPDSSYEQYF.